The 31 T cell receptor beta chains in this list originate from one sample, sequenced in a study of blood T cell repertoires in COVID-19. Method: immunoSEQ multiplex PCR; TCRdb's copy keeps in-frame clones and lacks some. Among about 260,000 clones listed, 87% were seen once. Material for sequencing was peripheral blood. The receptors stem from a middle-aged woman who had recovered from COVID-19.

CDR3 amino acids: CASSWWLADTEAFF. CDR3 nucleotides: TGTGCCAGTAGTTGGTGGTTGGCTGACACTGAAGCTTTCTTT. The V call is TRBV19, the J call TRBJ1-1, with D unclear. Germline CDR1 LNHDA, CDR2 SQIVND (reference sequence). The CDR3 extends over 14 amino acids. The germline V and J ends were trimmed by 5 bases and 3 bases, with 13 bases remaining between them.

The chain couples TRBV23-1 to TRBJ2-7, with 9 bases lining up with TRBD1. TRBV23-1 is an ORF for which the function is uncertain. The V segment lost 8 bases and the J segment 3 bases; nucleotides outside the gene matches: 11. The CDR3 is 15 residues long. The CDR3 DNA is TGCGCCAGCGGACATTTGAACAGGGGGCTCTACGAGCAGTACTTC. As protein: CASGHLNRGLYEQYF.

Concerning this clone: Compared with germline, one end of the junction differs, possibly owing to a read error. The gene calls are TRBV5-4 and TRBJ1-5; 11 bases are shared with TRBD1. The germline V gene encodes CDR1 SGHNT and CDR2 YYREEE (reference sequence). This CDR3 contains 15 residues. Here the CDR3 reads CASSLDRGQGQPQHF. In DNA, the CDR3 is TGTGCCAGCAGTTTGGACAGGGGGCAGGGTCAGCCCCAGCATTTT.

For the CDR3, the DNA is TGCAGCGTTGAGCGGGGGTCAGATACGCAGTATTTT. As protein: CSVERGSDTQYF. This chain connects TRBV29-1 to TRBJ2-3, with 7 nucleotides matching TRBD2. The CDR3 runs 12 residues. Germline-derived CDR1 and CDR2 are SQVTM and ANQGSEA. V lost 3 bases to trimming and J lost 4 bases; unmatched junction nucleotides: 1.

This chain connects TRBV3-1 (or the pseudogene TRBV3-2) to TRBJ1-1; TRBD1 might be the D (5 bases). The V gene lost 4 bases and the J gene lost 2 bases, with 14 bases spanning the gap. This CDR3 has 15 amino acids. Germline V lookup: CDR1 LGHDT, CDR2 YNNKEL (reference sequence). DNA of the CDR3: TGTGCCAGCAGCCCCCAAAGGGGAATAAACACTGAAGCTTTCTTT. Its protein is CASSPQRGINTEAFF.

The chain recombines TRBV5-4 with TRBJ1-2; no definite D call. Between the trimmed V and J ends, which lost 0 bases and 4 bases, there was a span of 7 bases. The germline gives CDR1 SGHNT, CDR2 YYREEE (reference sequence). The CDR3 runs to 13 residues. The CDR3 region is CASSLEQLYGYTF. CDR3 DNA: TGTGCCAGCAGCTTGGAACAGCTCTATGGCTACACCTTC.

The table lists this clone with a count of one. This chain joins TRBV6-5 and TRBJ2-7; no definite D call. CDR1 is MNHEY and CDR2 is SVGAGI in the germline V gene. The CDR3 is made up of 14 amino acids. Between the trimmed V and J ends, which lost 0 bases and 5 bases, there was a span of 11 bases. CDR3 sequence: CASSYSRLIHEQYF. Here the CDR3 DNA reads TGTGCCAGCAGTTACTCGCGTTTGATTCACGAGCAGTACTTC.

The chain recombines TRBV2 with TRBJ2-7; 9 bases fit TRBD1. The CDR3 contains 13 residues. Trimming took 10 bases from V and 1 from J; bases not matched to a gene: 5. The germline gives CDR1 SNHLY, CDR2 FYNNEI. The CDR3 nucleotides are TGTGCCATACAGGGGGCAGCATCCTACGAGCAGTACTTC. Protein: CAIQGAASYEQYF.

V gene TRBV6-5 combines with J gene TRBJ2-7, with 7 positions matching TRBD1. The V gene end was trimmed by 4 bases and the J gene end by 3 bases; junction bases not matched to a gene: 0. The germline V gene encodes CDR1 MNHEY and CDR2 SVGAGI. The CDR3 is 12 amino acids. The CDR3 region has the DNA TGTGCCAGCAGTTGGACAGGCTACGAGCAGTACTTC. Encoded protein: CASSWTGYEQYF.

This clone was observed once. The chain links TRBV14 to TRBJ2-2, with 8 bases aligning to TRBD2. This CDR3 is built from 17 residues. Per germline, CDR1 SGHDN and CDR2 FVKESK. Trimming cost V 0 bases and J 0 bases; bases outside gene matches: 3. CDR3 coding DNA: TGTGCCAGCAGCCAAGAGAGAGCGGGGGCGAACACCGGGGAGCTGTTTTTT. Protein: CASSQERAGANTGELFF. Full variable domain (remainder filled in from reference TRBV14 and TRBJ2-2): EAGVTQFPSHSVIEKGQTVTLRCDPISGHDNLYWYRRVMGKEIKFLLHFVKESKQDESGMPNNRFLAERTGGTYSTLKVQPAELEDSGVYFCASSQERAGANTGELFFGEGSRLTVL.

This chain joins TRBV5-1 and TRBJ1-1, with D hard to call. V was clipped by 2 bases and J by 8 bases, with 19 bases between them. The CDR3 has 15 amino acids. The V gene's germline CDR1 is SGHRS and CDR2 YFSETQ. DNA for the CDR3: TGCGCCAGCAGCTTATATTACACGGTACGGAGCGAAGCTTTCTTT. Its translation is CASSLYYTVRSEAFF.

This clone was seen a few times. CDR3 protein: CASSLKPNSNQPQHF. In nucleotides, the CDR3 is TGTGCCAGCAGCTTAAAGCCAAATAGCAATCAGCCCCAGCATTTT. V gene TRBV7-2 combines with J gene TRBJ1-5; D is uncertain. Germline CDR1 and CDR2: SGHTA and FQGNSA. The CDR3 runs to 15 residues. Trimming left V 2 bases short and J 0 bases short, with 8 bases between.

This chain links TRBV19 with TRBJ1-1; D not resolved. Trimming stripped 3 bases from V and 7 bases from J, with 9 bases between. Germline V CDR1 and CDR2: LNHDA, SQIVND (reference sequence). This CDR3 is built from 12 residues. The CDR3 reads CASSIGEGEAFF. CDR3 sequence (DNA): TGTGCCAGTAGTATCGGCGAGGGTGAAGCTTTCTTT.

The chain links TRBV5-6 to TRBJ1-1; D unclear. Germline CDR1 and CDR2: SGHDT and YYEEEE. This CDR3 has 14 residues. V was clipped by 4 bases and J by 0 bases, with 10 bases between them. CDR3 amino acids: CASSPTPVNTEAFF. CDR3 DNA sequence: TGTGCCAGCAGCCCGACTCCCGTGAACACTGAAGCTTTCTTT. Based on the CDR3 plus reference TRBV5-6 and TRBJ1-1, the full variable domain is DAGVTQSPTHLIKTRGQQVTLRCSPKSGHDTVSWYQQALGQGPQFIFQYYEEEERQRGNFPDRFSGHQFPNYSSELNVNALLLGDSALYLCASSPTPVNTEAFFGQGTRLTVV.

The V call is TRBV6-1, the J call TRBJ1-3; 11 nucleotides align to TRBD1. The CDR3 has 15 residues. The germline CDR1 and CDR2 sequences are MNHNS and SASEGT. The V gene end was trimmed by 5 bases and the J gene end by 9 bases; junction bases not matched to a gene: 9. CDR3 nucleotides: TGTGCCAGCAGTCCTCCGGGACAGGGGGGTAGCACCATATATTTT. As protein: CASSPPGQGGSTIYF.

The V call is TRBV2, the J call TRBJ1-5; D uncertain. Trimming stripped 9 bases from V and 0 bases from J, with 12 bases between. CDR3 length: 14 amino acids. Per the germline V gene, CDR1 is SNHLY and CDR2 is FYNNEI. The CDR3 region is CASRRRGSNQPQHF. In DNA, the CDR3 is TGTGCCAGTCGAAGACGGGGTAGCAATCAGCCCCAGCATTTT.

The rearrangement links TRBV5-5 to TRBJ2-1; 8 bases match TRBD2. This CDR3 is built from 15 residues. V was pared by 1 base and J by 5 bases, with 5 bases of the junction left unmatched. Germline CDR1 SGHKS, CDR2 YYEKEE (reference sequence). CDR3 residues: CASSLRAGEDNEQFF. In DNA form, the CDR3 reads TGTGCCAGCAGCTTGCGAGCGGGGGAGGACAATGAGCAGTTCTTC.

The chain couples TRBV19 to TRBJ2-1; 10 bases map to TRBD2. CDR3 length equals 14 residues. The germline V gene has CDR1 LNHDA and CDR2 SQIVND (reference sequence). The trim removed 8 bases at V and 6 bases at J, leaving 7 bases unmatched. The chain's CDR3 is CASATLAGFNEQFF. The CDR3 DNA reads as TGTGCCAGTGCAACACTAGCGGGGTTCAATGAGCAGTTCTTC. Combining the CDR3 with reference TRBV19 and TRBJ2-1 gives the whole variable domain DGGITQSPKYLFRKEGQNVTLSCEQNLNHDAMYWYRQDPGQGLRLIYYSQIVNDFQKGDIAEGYSVSREKKESFPLTVTSAQKNPTAFYLCASATLAGFNEQFFGPGTRLTVL.

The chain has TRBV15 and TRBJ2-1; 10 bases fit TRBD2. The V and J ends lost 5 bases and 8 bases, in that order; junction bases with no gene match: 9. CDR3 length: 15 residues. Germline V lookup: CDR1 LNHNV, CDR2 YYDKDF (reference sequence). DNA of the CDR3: TGTGCCACCAGCGTTCTAGCGGGGGTCCGGGATGAGCAGTTCTTC. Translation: CATSVLAGVRDEQFF.

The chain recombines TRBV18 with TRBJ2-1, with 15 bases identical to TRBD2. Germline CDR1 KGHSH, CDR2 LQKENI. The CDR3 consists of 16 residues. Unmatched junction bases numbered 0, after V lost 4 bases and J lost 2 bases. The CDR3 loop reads CASSRTSGGAYNEQFF. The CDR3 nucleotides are TGTGCCAGCTCACGGACTAGCGGGGGGGCCTACAATGAGCAGTTCTTC.

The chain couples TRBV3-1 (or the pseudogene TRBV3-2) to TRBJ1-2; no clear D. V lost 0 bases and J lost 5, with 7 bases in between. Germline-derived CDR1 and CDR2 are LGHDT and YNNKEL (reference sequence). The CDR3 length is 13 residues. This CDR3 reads CASSQDRLYGYTF. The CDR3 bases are TGTGCCAGCAGCCAAGACAGGTTATATGGCTACACCTTC.

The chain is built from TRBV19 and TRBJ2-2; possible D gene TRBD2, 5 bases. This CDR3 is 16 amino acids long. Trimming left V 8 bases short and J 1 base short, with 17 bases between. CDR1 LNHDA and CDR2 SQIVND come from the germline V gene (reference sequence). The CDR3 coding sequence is TGTGCCAGTCGCCGGGGTAGAGGAGTGAACACCGGGGAGCTGTTTTTT. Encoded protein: CASRRGRGVNTGELFF.

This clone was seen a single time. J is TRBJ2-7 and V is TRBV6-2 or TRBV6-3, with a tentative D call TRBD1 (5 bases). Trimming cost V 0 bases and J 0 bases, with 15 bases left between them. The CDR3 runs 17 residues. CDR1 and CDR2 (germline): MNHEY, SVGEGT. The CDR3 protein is CASSYSTDFYLSYEQYF. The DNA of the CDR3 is TGTGCCAGCAGTTACTCGACAGACTTCTACCTCTCCTACGAGCAGTACTTC.

The CDR3 sequence: CASSQEFNRGQPQHF. The CDR3 DNA is TGCGCCAGCAGCCAAGAGTTTAATCGGGGTCAGCCCCAGCATTTT. The J gene is TRBJ1-5, the V gene TRBV4-1, with unresolved D. The CDR3 consists of 15 residues. Germline CDR1 reads MGHRA; CDR2 reads YSYEKL. V was shortened by 0 bases and J by 6 bases, with 12 bases between the two germline ends.

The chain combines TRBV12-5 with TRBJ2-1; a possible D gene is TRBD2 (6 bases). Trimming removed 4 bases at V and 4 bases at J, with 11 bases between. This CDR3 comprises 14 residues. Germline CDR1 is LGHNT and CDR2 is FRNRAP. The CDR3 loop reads CASGSLGGYNEQFF. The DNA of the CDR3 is TGTGCTAGTGGTTCCCTCGGGGGTTACAATGAGCAGTTCTTC.

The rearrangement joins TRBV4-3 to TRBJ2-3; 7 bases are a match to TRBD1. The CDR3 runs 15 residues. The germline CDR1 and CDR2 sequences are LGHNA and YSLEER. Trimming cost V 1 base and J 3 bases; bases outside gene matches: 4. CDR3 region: CASSQGVTGTDTQYF. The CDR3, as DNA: TGCGCCAGCAGCCAAGGTGTGACAGGGACAGATACGCAGTATTTT.

The CDR3 sequence: CASSRTFRDTIYF. CDR3 DNA sequence: TGTGCCAGCAGCCGTACCTTTCGGGACACCATATATTTT. The J gene is TRBJ1-3, the V gene TRBV3-1 (or the pseudogene TRBV3-2), with unresolved D. This CDR3 has 13 residues. CDR1 and CDR2 (germline): LGHDT, YNNKEL (reference sequence). Trimming left V 4 bases short and J 8 bases short, with 12 bases between.

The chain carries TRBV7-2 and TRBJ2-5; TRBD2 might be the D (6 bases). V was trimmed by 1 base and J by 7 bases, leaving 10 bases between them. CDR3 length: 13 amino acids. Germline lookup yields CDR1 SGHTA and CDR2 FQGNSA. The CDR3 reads CASSLVAEGTQYF. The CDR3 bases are TGTGCCAGCAGCTTAGTCGCGGAGGGGACCCAGTACTTC.

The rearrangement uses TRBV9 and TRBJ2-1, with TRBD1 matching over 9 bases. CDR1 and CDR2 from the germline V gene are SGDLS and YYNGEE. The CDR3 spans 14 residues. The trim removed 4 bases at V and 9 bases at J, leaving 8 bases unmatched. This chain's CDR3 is CASSPRDRDSEQFF. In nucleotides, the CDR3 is TGTGCCAGCAGCCCTCGGGACAGGGATAGTGAGCAGTTCTTC.

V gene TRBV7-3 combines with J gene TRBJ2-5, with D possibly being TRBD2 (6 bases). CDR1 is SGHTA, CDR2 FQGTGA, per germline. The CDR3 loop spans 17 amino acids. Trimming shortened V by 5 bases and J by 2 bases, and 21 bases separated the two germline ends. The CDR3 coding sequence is TGTGCCAGCAGCCCCTTCGGGCGGGGATCTACTCAAGAGACCCAGTACTTC. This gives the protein CASSPFGRGSTQETQYF.

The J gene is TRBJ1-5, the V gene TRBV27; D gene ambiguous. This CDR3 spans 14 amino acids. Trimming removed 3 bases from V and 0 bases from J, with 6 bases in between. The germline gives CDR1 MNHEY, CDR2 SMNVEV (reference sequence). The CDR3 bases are TGTGCCAGCAGTTTTTACTATAGCAATCAGCCCCAGCATTTT. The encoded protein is CASSFYYSNQPQHF.